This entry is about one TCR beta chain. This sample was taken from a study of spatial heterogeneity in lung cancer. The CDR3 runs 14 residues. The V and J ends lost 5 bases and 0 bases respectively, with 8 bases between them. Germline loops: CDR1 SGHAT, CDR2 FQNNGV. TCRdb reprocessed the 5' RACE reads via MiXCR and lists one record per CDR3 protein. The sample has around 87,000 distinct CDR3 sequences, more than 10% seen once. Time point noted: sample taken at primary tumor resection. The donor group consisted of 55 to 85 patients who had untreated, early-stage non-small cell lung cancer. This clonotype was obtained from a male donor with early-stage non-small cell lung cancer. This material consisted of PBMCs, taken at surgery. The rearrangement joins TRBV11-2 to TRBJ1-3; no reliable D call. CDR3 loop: CASSPLSSGNTIYF. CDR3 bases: TGTGCCAGCAGCCCTCTAAGCTCTGGAAACACCATATATTTT. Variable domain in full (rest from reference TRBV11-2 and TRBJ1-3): EAGVAQSPRYKIIEKRQSVAFWCNPISGHATLYWYQQILGQGPKLLIQFQNNGVVDDSQLPKDRFSAERLKGVDSTLKIQPAKLEDSAVYLCASSPLSSGNTIYFGEGSWLTVV.